The sequence of this TCR beta chain was determined in a study of T cell repertoires in aging, cancer and after chemotherapy. Turning to the study itself: Repeat sampling of healthy donors over several months to years showed clear clonal overlap.

Germline V gives CDR1 SGHRS, CDR2 YFSETQ. There are 12 residues in the CDR3. V was pared by 3 bases and J by 6 bases, with 6 bases between. TCR beta rearrangements were amplified from peripheral blood genomic DNA. General study findings and limits: The repertoire data cannot show anything about immunological memory following chemotherapy. Rebound thymic output was suggested by rising median generation probability during chemotherapy in each cancer cohort. Healthy donors lost TCR diversity with age mainly through richness, cancer patients through richness and evenness.

A mixed TRB-A/B primer pool amplified rearranged TRB by multiplex touch-down PCR. A single record per CDR3 protein comes from TCRdb applying MiXCR to the multiplex PCR reads. Of thousands of distinct CDR3 sequences listed, less than 35% are singletons. This clonotype has just a few counts. Its antigen is undetermined. The chain joins TRBV5-1 to TRBJ2-2; D not resolved. The sample comprised blood. The clonotype was recovered from a human donor in good health. The CDR3 nucleotides are TGCGCCAGCAGCTACAACGCCGGGGAGCTGTTTTTT. This translates into CASSYNAGELFF.